This T cell receptor beta chain derives from a study of cytomegalovirus exposure and HLA in healthy donors. A note on this clone: Its target is not known.

Vbeta (60) and Jbeta (13) primers were used in the PCR. Profiled with immunoSEQ multiplex PCR; TCRdb holds only in-frame clones, not every one. In the table there are approximately 190,000 clones, 75% to 90% of which are singletons. Whole-study findings and limits: According to the study, approximately 150 TCR beta chains were cytomegalovirus-associated. Researchers reportedly found TCR beta sequences accurately predicted most subjects' HLA-A and HLA-B alleles.

The V and J ends lost 1 base and 5 bases, in that order; junction bases with no gene match: 7. Germline CDR1 and CDR2: GTSNPN and SVGIG (reference sequence). This CDR3 contains 15 residues. Sequenced input: PBMCs. V gene TRBV30 combines with J gene TRBJ2-7; 11 nucleotides line up with TRBD1. The clonotype originates from a man aged 40-49 years in good health and CMV-seropositive. The CDR3 here is CAWSGIGTGGDEQYF. As DNA, the CDR3 is TGTGCCTGGAGTGGGATCGGGACAGGGGGAGACGAGCAGTACTTC.